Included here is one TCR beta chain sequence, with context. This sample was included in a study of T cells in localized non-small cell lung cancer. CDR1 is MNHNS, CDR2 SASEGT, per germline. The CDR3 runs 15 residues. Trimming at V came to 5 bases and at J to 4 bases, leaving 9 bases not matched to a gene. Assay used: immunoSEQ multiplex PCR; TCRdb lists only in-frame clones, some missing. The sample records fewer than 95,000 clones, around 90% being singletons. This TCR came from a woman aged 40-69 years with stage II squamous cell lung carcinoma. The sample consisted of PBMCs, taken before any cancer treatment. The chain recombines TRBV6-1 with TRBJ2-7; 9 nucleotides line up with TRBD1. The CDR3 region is CASSHRTGEGYEQYF. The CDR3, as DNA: TGTGCCAGCAGTCACAGGACAGGGGAGGGGTACGAGCAGTACTTC.